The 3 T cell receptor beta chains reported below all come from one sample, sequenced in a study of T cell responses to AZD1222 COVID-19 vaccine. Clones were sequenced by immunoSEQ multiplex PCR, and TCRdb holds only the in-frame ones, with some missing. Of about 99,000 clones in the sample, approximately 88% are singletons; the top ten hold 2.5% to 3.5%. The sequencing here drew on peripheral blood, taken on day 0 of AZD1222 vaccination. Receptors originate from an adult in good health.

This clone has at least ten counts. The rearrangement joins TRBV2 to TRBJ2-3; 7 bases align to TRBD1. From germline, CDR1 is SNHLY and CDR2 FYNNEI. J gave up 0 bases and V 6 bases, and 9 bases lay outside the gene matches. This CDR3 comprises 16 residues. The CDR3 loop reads CASSQGDMTSTDTQYF. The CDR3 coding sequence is TGTGCCAGCAGCCAGGGGGACATGACTAGCACAGATACGCAGTATTTT.

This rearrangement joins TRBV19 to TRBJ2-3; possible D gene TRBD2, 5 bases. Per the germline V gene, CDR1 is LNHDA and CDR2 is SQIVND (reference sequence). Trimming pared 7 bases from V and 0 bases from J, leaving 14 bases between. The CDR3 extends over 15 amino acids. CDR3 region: CASKKRRSSTDTQYF. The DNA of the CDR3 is TGTGCCAGTAAAAAGCGGCGGAGTAGCACAGATACGCAGTATTTT.

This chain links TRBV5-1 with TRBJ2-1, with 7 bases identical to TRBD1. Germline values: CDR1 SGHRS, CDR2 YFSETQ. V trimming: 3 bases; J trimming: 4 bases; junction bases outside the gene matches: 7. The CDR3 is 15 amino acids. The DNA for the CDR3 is TGCGCCAGCAGCTCCGGGGACAGTCGGTACAATGAGCAGTTCTTC. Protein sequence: CASSSGDSRYNEQFF.